This TCR beta chain was recovered during a study of patients and donors after allogeneic stem cell transplantation. Germline-derived CDR1 and CDR2 are LNHNV and YYDKDF (reference sequence). This CDR3 is 16 amino acids long. V gave up 6 bases and J gave up 0 bases; unmatched junction bases: 8. TCRdb called the RT-PCR reads again in MiXCR, with one record for every CDR3 protein. Among approximately 140,000 distinct CDR3 sequences listed, roughly two fifths were seen once. This receptor was identified in a human donor who was either an allogeneic HSCT recipient or a stem cell or donor lymphocyte infusion donor (not recorded which). It is not recorded whose cells these are; they may come from a transplant donor. Sequencing used blood, either unsorted or a sorted T cell fraction (not recorded which). The rearrangement links TRBV15 to TRBJ1-3; TRBD1 matches at 7 bases. The CDR3 loop is CATSQGGGSSGNTIYF. CDR3 DNA: TGTGCCACCAGTCAGGGGGGCGGCAGCTCTGGAAACACCATATATTTT.